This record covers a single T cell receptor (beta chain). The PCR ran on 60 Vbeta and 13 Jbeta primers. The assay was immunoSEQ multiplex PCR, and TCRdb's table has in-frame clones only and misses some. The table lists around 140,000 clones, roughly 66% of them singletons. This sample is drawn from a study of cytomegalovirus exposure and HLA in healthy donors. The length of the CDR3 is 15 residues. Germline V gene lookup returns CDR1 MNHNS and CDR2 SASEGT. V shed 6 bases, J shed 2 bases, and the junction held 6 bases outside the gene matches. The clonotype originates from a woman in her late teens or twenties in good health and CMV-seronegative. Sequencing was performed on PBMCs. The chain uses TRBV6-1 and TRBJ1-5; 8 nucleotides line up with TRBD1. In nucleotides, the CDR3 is TGTGCCAGCAGGATGATACAGGGGGGCAATCAGCCCCAGCATTTT. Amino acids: CASRMIQGGNQPQHF.